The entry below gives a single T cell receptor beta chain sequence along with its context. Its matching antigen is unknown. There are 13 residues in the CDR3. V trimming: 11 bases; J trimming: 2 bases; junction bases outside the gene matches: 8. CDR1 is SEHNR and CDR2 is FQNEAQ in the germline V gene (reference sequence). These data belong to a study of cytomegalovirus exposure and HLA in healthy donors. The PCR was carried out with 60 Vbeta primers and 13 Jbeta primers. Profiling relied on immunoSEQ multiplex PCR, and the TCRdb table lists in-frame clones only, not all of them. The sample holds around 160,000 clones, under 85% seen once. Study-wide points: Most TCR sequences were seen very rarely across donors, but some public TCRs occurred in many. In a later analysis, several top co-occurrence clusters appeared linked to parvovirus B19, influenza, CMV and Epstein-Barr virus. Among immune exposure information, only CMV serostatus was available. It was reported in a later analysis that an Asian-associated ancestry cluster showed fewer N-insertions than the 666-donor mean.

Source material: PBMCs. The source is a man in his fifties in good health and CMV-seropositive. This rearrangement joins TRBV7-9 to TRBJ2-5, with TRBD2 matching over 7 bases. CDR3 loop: CAGSRGDQETQYF. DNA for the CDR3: TGTGCCGGCTCTCGGGGGGATCAAGAGACCCAGTACTTC.